This TCR beta chain was recorded in a study of regulatory T cells in long-lasting Graves disease. Germline CDR1 is SGHRS and CDR2 is YFSETQ. The CDR3 consists of 15 residues. The trim removed 0 bases at V and 2 bases at J, leaving 3 bases unmatched. With iRepertoire HTBI primers and Arm-PCR of CDR3 regions, TCR beta libraries were built. Original data processing: Identified segments across samples numbered fewer than 80 TRBV and 14 to 15 TRBJ. TCRdb recomputed calls from the multiplex PCR reads with MiXCR, one row per CDR3 protein. What appears here as the V and J calls and clone size reflects TCRdb's work, not the paper's. This table holds roughly 500,000 distinct CDR3 sequences, 14% found once. This clonotype has a count of ten or more. As for time point: newly diagnosed GD, antithyroid drugs for less than 3 months. With RNA extracted from PBMCs as input, the TCR library was made. The same sample was also used in a study of T cells in Graves' hyperthyroidism and ophthalmopathy. From that paper: No progression to ophthalmopathy during 18 months of follow-up defined stable disease.

This chain uses TRBV5-1 with TRBJ2-3, with TRBD2 identical over 7 bases. This TCR was recovered from a woman in her fifties or sixties with Graves disease. This sample comprised peripheral blood mononuclear cells (PBMCs), obtained at new diagnosis, from a patient treated with antithyroid drugs. As DNA, the CDR3 is TGCGCCAGCAGCTTGGATGCGGGAGACACAGATACGCAGTATTTT. This translates into CASSLDAGDTDTQYF.